This TCR beta chain was sequenced for a study of blood T cell repertoires in COVID-19. Background on the study: Whether acute or convalescent, the COVID-19 samples came from the United States, Italy and Spain. T cells, B-cell-depleted T cells, or PBMCs provided the cDNA or gDNA that served as material.

In the authors' methods: Estimation of nucleated cell counts was performed using reference gene primer amplification. Generated by immunoSEQ multiplex PCR, the TCRdb table keeps only in-frame clones and is missing some. V, J and clone size derive from that table, while D and trimming were established from the DNA sequence. The data contain under 250,000 clones, over 70% of them singletons. The CDR3 consists of 13 residues. From germline, CDR1 is MRHNA and CDR2 SNTAGT. Trimming took 4 bases from V and 7 from J; bases not matched to a gene: 5. The TCR was taken from a man aged 35 to 55 with acute or convalescent COVID-19. J is TRBJ2-3 and V is TRBV6-4; 7 nucleotides line up with TRBD1. Sequenced material: peripheral blood. The CDR3 DNA follows: TGTGCCAGCAGTGTCCTACAGGGGAATACGCAGTATTTT. Translation: CASSVLQGNTQYF.